Presented here are 5 T cell receptor beta chains from one specimen sequenced in a study of blood T cell repertoires in COVID-19 (dated by TCRdb to about 2020). The library relied on the immunoSEQ multiplex PCR assay. The source is immuneACCESS, and TCRdb retained only in-frame sequences with V and J called. Part of the clones is not carried over; for the studies checked, unresolved V genes explain less than half of this, and the remainder is unexplained. Within this sample are some 57,000 clones, with 82% of them counted one time only. Around a tenth of the sample is held by the ten biggest clonotypes. The sequenced sample consisted of peripheral blood. The origin of the receptors is a man aged 80 or over with COVID-19, enrolled during active disease.

V is TRBV18 and J is TRBJ1-1, with 8 bases identical to TRBD1. With 3 bases clipped from V and 5 bases from J, the junction kept 11 bases outside the gene matches. This CDR3 has 16 residues. CDR1 is KGHSH, CDR2 LQKENI, per germline. CDR3 nucleotide sequence: TGTGCCAGCTCACCGCAACTAGGACAGGGCTCGACTGAAGCTTTCTTT. This gives the protein CASSPQLGQGSTEAFF.

The V gene is TRBV5-1, the J gene TRBJ1-6; 10 bases agree with TRBD1. The trim removed 0 bases at V and 8 bases at J, leaving 2 bases unmatched. The germline CDR1 and CDR2 sequences are SGHRS and YFSETQ. CDR3 length: 15 residues. This CDR3 is CASSLAGTGDSPLHF. CDR3 nucleotides: TGCGCCAGCAGCTTGGCCGGGACAGGGGATTCACCCCTCCACTTT.

This chain joins TRBV7-8 and TRBJ2-5; 8 positions match TRBD2. CDR1 and CDR2 from the germline V gene are SGHVS and FQNEAQ. J lost 1 base, V lost 5 bases, and 9 bases had no gene match. CDR3 length: 16 residues. Here the CDR3 reads CASSRGGTNAQETQYF. In DNA, the CDR3 is TGTGCCAGCAGCCGGGGGGGGACTAACGCCCAAGAGACCCAGTACTTC.

The chain recombines TRBV5-1 with TRBJ2-1, with 11 bases identical to TRBD2. Trimming cost V 2 bases and J 5 bases; bases outside gene matches: 3. The CDR3 totals 15 residues. The germline V gene encodes CDR1 SGHRS and CDR2 YFSETQ. CDR3 sequence (DNA): TGCGCCAGCAGCTTCGGGACTAGCGGTGACAATGAGCAGTTCTTC. Protein product: CASSFGTSGDNEQFF. Supplemented by reference TRBV5-1 and TRBJ2-1, the full variable domain reads KAGVTQTPRYLIKTRGQQVTLSCSPISGHRSVSWYQQTPGQGLQFLFEYFSETQRNKGNFPGRFSGRQFSNSRSEMNVSTLELGDSALYLCASSFGTSGDNEQFFGPGTRLTVL.

The chain combines TRBV19 with TRBJ1-1; D uncertain. The V and J ends lost 2 bases and 4 bases respectively, with 8 bases between them. CDR1 is LNHDA, CDR2 SQIVND, per germline (reference sequence). There are 13 residues in the CDR3. The CDR3 loop is CASSILGSTEAFF. For the CDR3, the DNA is TGTGCCAGTAGTATACTCGGGAGCACTGAAGCTTTCTTT.